The subject of this entry is one TCR beta chain. The data were obtained in a study of T cell changes during pregnancy in multiple sclerosis. The CDR3 is 15 residues long. CDR1 is KGHSH, CDR2 LQKENI, per germline. Unmatched junction bases numbered 3, after V lost 5 bases and J lost 2 bases. Clones were read by immunoSEQ multiplex PCR, and TCRdb kept only the in-frame ones, dropping some. Of some 80,000 clones listed, 85% to 95% are singletons. The receptor was isolated from a female donor with multiple sclerosis, enrolled in a pregnancy study. The sequencing used CD4+ T cells from peripheral blood mononuclear cells, collected after pregnancy. This chain connects TRBV18 to TRBJ1-4, with 9 bases matching TRBD1. The CDR3 loop is CASSRDRDTNEKLFF. The CDR3 region has the DNA TGTGCCAGCTCAAGGGACAGGGACACTAATGAAAAACTGTTTTTT.